The TCR beta chain described here comes from a study of shared clonotypes between healthy human individuals. Study-wide results and caveats: The study's rarefaction showed incomplete sorted-subset sequencing despite large depth.

With respect to this clone: Its antigen is not identified.

With V trimmed by 4 bases and J by 3 bases, 4 bases remained unmatched. The CDR3 is 13 amino acids. CDR1 is SGHNT, CDR2 YYREEE, per germline (reference sequence). This table comes from immunoSEQ multiplex PCR, and its TCRdb copy is limited to in-frame clones, with some not included. This sample carries about 330,000 clones, about nine tenths of them seen once, and the ten largest clones take 16%. Those who donated were healthy HIV-negative adults, with no recent acute infections or vaccinations reported. The chain links TRBV5-4 to TRBJ2-7; TRBD1 agrees at 7 bases. What was sequenced was memory CD8+ T cells sorted from blood. The subset denotes: CD45RO+ cells pooled with CCR7-negative TemRA cells. The TCR sequence derives from a man between 18 and 29 years old in good health. The CDR3 loop is CASSETGVYEQYF. The CDR3 DNA reads as TGTGCCAGCAGCGAAACAGGGGTCTACGAGCAGTACTTC.